What follows is one T cell receptor (beta chain) and its context. Its antigen is as yet unknown. This sample is part of a study of cytomegalovirus exposure and HLA in healthy donors. Across the whole study: An earlier analysis found 120 million or so unique TCR beta sequences from around 180 million T cells.

Findings and caveats of the study: As a later analysis showed, a missense DCLRE1C variant was linked to trimming of TCR beta V- and J-genes. Excluded: some indistinguishable V segments such as TRBV6-2 and TRBV6-3.

The germline V gene has CDR1 MNHEY and CDR2 SMNVEV (reference sequence). The CDR3 length is 14 residues. The V end lost 3 bases, the J end lost 8 bases, and 16 bases lay between the germline ends. Primers included in the PCR were 60 Vbeta and 13 Jbeta primers. Source study methods: There were around 78 million unique TCR beta chains by a later count, and some 11 million of them were shared. The protocol was immunoSEQ multiplex PCR, while the TCRdb copy is restricted to in-frame clones and leaves out a portion. V, J and clone size were drawn from that table, and D and trimming were deduced from the DNA. The table shows some 160,000 clones, with about three quarters occurring only once.

This receptor was taken from a woman younger than 45 in good health and CMV-seronegative. The chain carries TRBV27 and TRBJ1-2; D possibly corresponds to TRBD1 (6 bases). The sample taken for sequencing was PBMCs. The DNA for the CDR3 is TGTGCCAGCAGTTTCTTCAGGGGCGCAGGAGGCTACACCTTC. Its protein product is CASSFFRGAGGYTF.